The clone carrying this T cell receptor beta chain was detected once. Original analysis: Estimated nucleated cell counts came from reference gene primer amplification. Sequenced by immunoSEQ multiplex PCR; TCRdb stores in-frame clones only, minus some. The DNA gave D and trimming, while V, J and clone size come from that table. The sample has roughly 280,000 clones, roughly 89% seen once. The data originate from a study of blood T cell repertoires in COVID-19. About the research overall: T cells, B-cell-depleted T cells, or PBMCs supplied cDNA or gDNA.

Trimming left V 5 bases short and J 4 bases short, with 11 bases between. Germline V gene lookup returns CDR1 SGHTA and CDR2 FQGNSA. The CDR3 length is 13 residues. The source of this sequence is a man aged 45-60 years with acute or convalescent COVID-19. The chain uses TRBV7-2 and TRBJ1-1; D is unresolved. The sample consisted of peripheral blood. The CDR3 here is CASSPPSLTEAFF. CDR3 nucleotides: TGTGCCAGCAGCCCCCCATCACTCACTGAAGCTTTCTTT.